Listed here are 11 T cell receptor beta chains from one sample, sequenced in a study of blood T cell repertoires in COVID-19. The method was immunoSEQ multiplex PCR; TCRdb's version includes in-frame clones alone and lacks a portion of them. The sample comprises about 140,000 clones, more than 80% of which are singletons, and 4.5% to 5.5% rests with the top ten. Sequencing was performed on peripheral blood. Source of these receptors: a human donor in a cohort sampled during active COVID-19.

The chain carries TRBV18 and TRBJ1-3; TRBD1 agrees at 7 bases. Germline loops: CDR1 KGHSH, CDR2 LQKENI. V dropped 3 bases and J dropped 0; count of bases not matched to a gene: 2. CDR3 length equals 15 residues. CDR3 sequence reads: CASSPGQSSGNTIYF. In DNA, the CDR3 is TGTGCCAGCTCACCGGGACAGAGCTCTGGAAACACCATATATTTT.

The rearrangement joins TRBV28 to TRBJ1-4; D unresolved. Between the trimmed V and J ends, which lost 5 bases and 4 bases, there was a span of 8 bases. Per the germline V gene, CDR1 is MDHEN and CDR2 is SYDVKM. The CDR3 is 13 amino acids. DNA for the CDR3: TGTGCCAGCAGTAGAGGGATTAATGAAAAACTGTTTTTT. This codes for CASSRGINEKLFF.

This clone was detected only a few times. This chain uses TRBV9 with TRBJ2-5; 7 nucleotides line up with TRBD1. This CDR3 region has 13 residues. The V and J ends lost 4 bases and 4 bases, in that order; junction bases with no gene match: 4. Per germline, CDR1 SGDLS and CDR2 YYNGEE. The CDR3 DNA follows: TGTGCCAGCAGCTCGACAGGGCGAGAGACCCAGTACTTC. Its translation: CASSSTGRETQYF.

CDR3 bases: TGTGCCTGGAATGTTCCTCCGGGGCTAGCGGGGGCCCTGGGCAAAGAGACCCAGTACTTC. Amino acid sequence: CAWNVPPGLAGALGKETQYF. The chain employs TRBV30 and TRBJ2-5; the match to TRBD2 covers 10 bases. Looked up from germline, CDR1 is GTSNPN and CDR2 is SVGIG (reference sequence). V gave up 4 bases and J gave up 3 bases; unmatched junction bases: 23. The CDR3 length is 20 residues.

The genes are TRBV7-9 and TRBJ1-2; D gene ambiguous. The ends were cut back, 4 bases at V and 7 bases at J, with 16 bases in the middle. Germline V CDR1 and CDR2: SEHNR, FQNEAQ (reference sequence). The CDR3 is 14 residues long. CDR3 DNA sequence: TGTGCCAGCAGCTCCCCCCGGGGAGTGGGTGGCTACACCTTC. Residues: CASSSPRGVGGYTF.

The genes are TRBV7-9 and TRBJ2-1; TRBD2 matches 8 bases. Germline V lookup: CDR1 SEHNR, CDR2 FQNEAQ (reference sequence). The V segment lost 4 bases and the J segment 5 bases; nucleotides outside the gene matches: 7. There are 15 residues in the CDR3. CDR3 nucleotide sequence: TGTGCCAGCAGCTACGGGAGGGAGCGTCACAATGAGCAGTTCTTC. Amino acids: CASSYGRERHNEQFF.

The table lists this clone with a few counts. The rearrangement uses TRBV7-2 and TRBJ2-7; 10 bases align to TRBD1. The length of the CDR3 is 19 residues. The V gene's germline CDR1 is SGHTA and CDR2 FQGNSA. V gave up 8 bases and J gave up 7 bases; unmatched junction bases: 26. The CDR3 reads CASPMNIRDRGLLESEQYV. CDR3 coding DNA: TGTGCCAGCCCCATGAACATCCGGGACAGGGGTTTGTTAGAGTCGGAGCAGTACGTC.

CDR3 nucleotide sequence: TGTGCCAGCTCGCAACAGGGTTCTCAGGGTGAGCAGTTCTTC. Translating it yields CASSQQGSQGEQFF. The chain is built from TRBV18 and TRBJ2-1; TRBD1 might be the D (6 bases). CDR1 and CDR2 (germline): KGHSH, LQKENI. The CDR3 covers 14 residues. V lost 6 bases to trimming and J lost 9 bases, with 18 bases between them.

The V gene is TRBV6-5, the J gene TRBJ2-3; no clear D gene. This CDR3 contains 13 residues. The germline V gene has CDR1 MNHEY and CDR2 SVGAGI. V lost 7 bases and J lost 6, with 14 bases in between. As DNA, the CDR3 is TGTGCCAGCATGAGAGTGGTCTTTGATACGCAGTATTTT. Translated: CASMRVVFDTQYF.

The rearrangement uses TRBV19 and TRBJ2-1; 8 bases map to TRBD1. Germline V gene data show CDR1 as LNHDA and CDR2 as SQIVND (reference sequence). CDR3 length: 14 amino acids. The J segment lost 5 bases and the V segment lost 2 bases, leaving 2 bases of the junction unmatched. The CDR3, as DNA: TGTGCCAGTAGTATACAGGGGGCGGACAATGAGCAGTTCTTC. Protein sequence: CASSIQGADNEQFF.

CDR3 region: CASSEFGMGGGYTF. CDR3 coding DNA: TGTGCCAGCAGTGAATTTGGTATGGGGGGGGGCTACACCTTC. J is TRBJ1-2 and V is TRBV6-1, with D maybe TRBD1 (5 bases). Germline V lookup: CDR1 MNHNS, CDR2 SASEGT. This CDR3 is 14 amino acids long. V was shortened by 2 bases and J by 8 bases, with 15 bases between the two germline ends.